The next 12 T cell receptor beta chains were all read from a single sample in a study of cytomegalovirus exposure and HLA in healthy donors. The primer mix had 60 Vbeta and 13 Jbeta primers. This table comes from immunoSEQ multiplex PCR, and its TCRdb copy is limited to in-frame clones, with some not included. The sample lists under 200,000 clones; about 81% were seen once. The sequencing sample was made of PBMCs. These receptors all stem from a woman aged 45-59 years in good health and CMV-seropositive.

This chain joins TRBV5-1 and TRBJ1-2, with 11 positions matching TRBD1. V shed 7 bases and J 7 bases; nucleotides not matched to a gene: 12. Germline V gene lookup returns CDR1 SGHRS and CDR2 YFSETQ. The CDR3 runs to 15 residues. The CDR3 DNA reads TGCGCCAGCCACCCTGGACAGGGGGCACTCGGTGGCTACACCTTC. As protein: CASHPGQGALGGYTF.

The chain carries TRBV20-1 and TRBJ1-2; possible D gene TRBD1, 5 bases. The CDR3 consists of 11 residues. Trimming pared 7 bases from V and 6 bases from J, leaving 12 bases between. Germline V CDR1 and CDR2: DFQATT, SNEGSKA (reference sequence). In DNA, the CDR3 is TGCAGTGTCAGGGTAGGGAATGGCTACACCTTC. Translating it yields CSVRVGNGYTF.

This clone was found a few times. CDR3 sequence (DNA): TGTGCCAGCAAAGGGGATGGTGAATCACCCCTCCACTTT. It is translated as CASKGDGESPLHF. The chain has TRBV5-4 and TRBJ1-6; the D gene is possibly TRBD1 (5 bases). The CDR3 extends over 13 amino acids. Germline values: CDR1 SGHNT, CDR2 YYREEE (reference sequence). Trimming stripped 6 bases from V and 10 bases from J, with 14 bases between.

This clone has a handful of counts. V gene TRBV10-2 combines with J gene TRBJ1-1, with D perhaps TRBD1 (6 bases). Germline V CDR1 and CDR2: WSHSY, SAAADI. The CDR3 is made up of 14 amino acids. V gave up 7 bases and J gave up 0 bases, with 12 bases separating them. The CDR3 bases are TGCGCCAGCACAGCGGGACACCTGAACACTGAAGCTTTCTTT. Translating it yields CASTAGHLNTEAFF.

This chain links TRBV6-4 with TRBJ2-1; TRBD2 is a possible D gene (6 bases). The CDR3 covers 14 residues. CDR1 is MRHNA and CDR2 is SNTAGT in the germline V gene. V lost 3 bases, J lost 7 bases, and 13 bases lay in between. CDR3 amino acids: CASSETRLGNEQFF. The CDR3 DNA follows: TGTGCCAGCAGTGAGACTAGACTGGGAAATGAGCAGTTCTTC.

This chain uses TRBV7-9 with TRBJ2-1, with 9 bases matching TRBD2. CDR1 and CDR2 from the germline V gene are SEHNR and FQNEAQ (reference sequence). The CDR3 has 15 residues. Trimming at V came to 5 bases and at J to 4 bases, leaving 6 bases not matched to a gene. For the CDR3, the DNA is TGTGCCAGCAGCACGGGACTAGCAGAGTACAATGAGCAGTTCTTC. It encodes CASSTGLAEYNEQFF.

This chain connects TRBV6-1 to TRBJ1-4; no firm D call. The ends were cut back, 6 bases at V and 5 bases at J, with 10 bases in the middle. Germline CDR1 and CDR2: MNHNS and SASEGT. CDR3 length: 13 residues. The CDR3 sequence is CASRFRGNEKLFF. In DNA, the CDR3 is TGTGCCAGCAGGTTCCGAGGAAATGAAAAACTGTTTTTT.

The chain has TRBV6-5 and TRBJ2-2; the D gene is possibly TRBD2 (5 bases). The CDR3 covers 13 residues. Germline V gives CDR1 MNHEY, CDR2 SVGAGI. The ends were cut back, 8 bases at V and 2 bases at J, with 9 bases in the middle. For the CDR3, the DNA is TGTGCCAGCGAAGAGGGAAACACCGGGGAGCTGTTTTTT. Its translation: CASEEGNTGELFF.

The CDR3 DNA is TGCAGCGTCAACGTCTTCTCAGCGGACAGTTTGGAGACCCAGTACTTC. Its translation: CSVNVFSADSLETQYF. The chain uses TRBV29-1 and TRBJ2-5, with a tentative D call TRBD1 (6 bases). This CDR3 is built from 16 residues. Trimming took 6 bases from V and 5 from J, leaving 25 bases between them. Germline V CDR1 and CDR2: SQVTM, ANQGSEA.

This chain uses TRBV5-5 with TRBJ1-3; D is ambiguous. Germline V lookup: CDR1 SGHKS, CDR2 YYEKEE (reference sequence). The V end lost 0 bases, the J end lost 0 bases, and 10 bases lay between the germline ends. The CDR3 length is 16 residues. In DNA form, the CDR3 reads TGTGCCAGCAGCTTGGCCGTGGGGAGCTCTGGAAACACCATATATTTT. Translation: CASSLAVGSSGNTIYF. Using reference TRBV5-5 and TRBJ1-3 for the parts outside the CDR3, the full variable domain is DAGVTQSPTHLIKTRGQQVTLRCSPISGHKSVSWYQQVLGQGPQFIFQYYEKEERGRGNFPDRFSARQFPNYSSELNVNALLLGDSALYLCASSLAVGSSGNTIYFGEGSWLTVV.

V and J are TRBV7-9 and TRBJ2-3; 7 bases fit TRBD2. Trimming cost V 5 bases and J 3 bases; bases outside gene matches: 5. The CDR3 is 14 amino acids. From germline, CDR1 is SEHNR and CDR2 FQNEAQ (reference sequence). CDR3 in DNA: TGTGCCAGCAGCAGGGGACTATCAACAGATACGCAGTATTTT. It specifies CASSRGLSTDTQYF.

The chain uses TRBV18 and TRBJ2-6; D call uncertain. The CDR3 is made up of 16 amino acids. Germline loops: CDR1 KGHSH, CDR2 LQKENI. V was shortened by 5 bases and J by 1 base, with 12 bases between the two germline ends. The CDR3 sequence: CASSVVPLSGANVLTF. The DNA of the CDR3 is TGTGCCAGCTCAGTCGTCCCGCTATCTGGGGCCAACGTCCTGACTTTC.